The 30 T cell receptor beta chains reported below all come from one sample, sequenced in a study of shared clonotypes between healthy human individuals. Method: immunoSEQ multiplex PCR; TCRdb's copy keeps in-frame clones and lacks some. The data show hundreds of thousands of clones, roughly 80% seen once. Sequenced input: PBMCs. These receptors were obtained from a woman aged 40 to 50 in good health. Some clones in this sample may be carry-over from other donors' samples.

The rearrangement uses TRBV30 and TRBJ1-4, with D tentatively TRBD1 (6 bases). With 1 base removed from V and 5 bases from J, the gap between germline ends came to 8 bases. This CDR3 has 13 residues. Germline-derived CDR1 and CDR2 are GTSNPN and SVGIG (reference sequence). CDR3 sequence: CAWSGQENEKLFF. CDR3 coding DNA: TGTGCCTGGAGTGGACAGGAGAATGAAAAACTGTTTTTT.

The V call is TRBV28, the J call TRBJ1-4, with 7 nucleotides matching TRBD1. This CDR3 region has 15 residues. CDR1 MDHEN and CDR2 SYDVKM come from the germline V gene. The J segment lost 5 bases and the V segment lost 3 bases, leaving 6 bases of the junction unmatched. CDR3: CASSFRAGGNEKLFF. In DNA, the CDR3 is TGTGCCAGCAGTTTCCGCGCAGGGGGGAATGAAAAACTGTTTTTT. The entire variable domain, with the rest obtained from reference TRBV28 and TRBJ1-4, is as follows: DVKVTQSSRYLVKRTGEKVFLECVQDMDHENMFWYRQDPGLGLRLIYFSYDVKMKEKGDIPEGYSVSREKKERFSLILESASTNQTSMYLCASSFRAGGNEKLFFGSGTQLSVL.

CDR3 DNA sequence: TGTGCCAGCAGTGCCCCCATCGGACTAGCGGTCGATATCACAGATACGCAGTATTTT. As protein: CASSAPIGLAVDITDTQYF. The chain combines TRBV6-1 with TRBJ2-3, with TRBD2 matching 10 bases. V gave up 4 bases and J gave up 2 bases; unmatched junction bases: 15. The CDR3 is 19 residues long. Germline assignment: CDR1 MNHNS and CDR2 SASEGT.

The V gene is TRBV28, the J gene TRBJ2-7, with D unclear. The germline V gene encodes CDR1 MDHEN and CDR2 SYDVKM. The CDR3 contains 13 residues. V was cut by 4 bases and J by 2 bases, with 9 bases left in between. The CDR3, as DNA: TGTGCCAGCAGTTCGACGGTCCCCTACGAGCAGTACTTC. Protein product: CASSSTVPYEQYF.

The table lists this clone with a few counts. This chain joins TRBV28 and TRBJ1-2; D ambiguous. V lost 5 bases to trimming and J lost 7 bases, with 14 bases between them. Germline CDR1 MDHEN, CDR2 SYDVKM. The CDR3 length is 13 residues. DNA for the CDR3: TGTGCCAGCAGTCCTCCTGGAGTGGTTGGCTACACCTTC. Protein: CASSPPGVVGYTF.

For this clone: A far larger clone is off by one base, so a read error is likely. V usage is TRBV11-2 and J usage is TRBJ2-1; 9 nucleotides line up with TRBD2. Trimming removed 3 bases from V and 0 bases from J; junction bases left unmatched: 0. Germline V gives CDR1 SGHAT, CDR2 FQNNGV. CDR3 length: 15 residues. In DNA form, the CDR3 reads TGTGCCAGCAGCTTTAGCGGGGGCTCCTACAATGAGCAGTTCTTC. This gives the protein CASSFSGGSYNEQFF.

This chain links TRBV30 with TRBJ1-1, with 8 positions matching TRBD1. This CDR3 has 15 amino acids. V dropped 2 bases and J dropped 2; count of bases not matched to a gene: 7. CDR1 and CDR2 from the germline V gene are GTSNPN and SVGIG (reference sequence). The CDR3 spells CAWSQTTGVNTEAFF. The CDR3 DNA reads TGTGCCTGGAGTCAAACGACAGGGGTAAACACTGAAGCTTTCTTT.

DNA for the CDR3: TGCAGCGTTGAGGAGGGGGGCGGGACAGCCCCCTATTTT. Translating it yields CSVEEGGGTAPYF. This sequence joins TRBV29-1 and TRBJ2-3; a possible D gene is TRBD1 (7 bases). CDR1 SQVTM and CDR2 ANQGSEA come from the germline V gene. V was pared by 3 bases and J by 15 bases, with 22 bases between. The CDR3 is 13 residues long.

This chain uses TRBV4-1 with TRBJ2-2; 7 bases are a match to TRBD2. The CDR3 length is 16 residues. The V gene's germline CDR1 is MGHRA and CDR2 YSYEKL. V dropped 7 bases and J dropped 1; count of bases not matched to a gene: 9. CDR3 nucleotides: TGCGCCAGCACCCGGATCCCGGGAGGGAACACCGGGGAGCTGTTTTTT. It yields the protein CASTRIPGGNTGELFF.

This clone was detected only once. The chain recombines TRBV10-3 with TRBJ1-2, with 7 bases fitting TRBD1. This CDR3 has 15 residues. Germline trimming cut 0 bases from V and 4 bases from J; bases unmatched to any gene: 5. Germline V lookup: CDR1 ENHRY, CDR2 SYGVKD. The CDR3 spells CAISESTGEGYGYTF. The DNA of the CDR3 is TGTGCCATCAGTGAGTCAACAGGGGAAGGCTATGGCTACACCTTC.

The chain recombines TRBV5-1 with TRBJ2-5; the D call may be TRBD1 or TRBD2 (5 bases each). Germline assignment: CDR1 SGHRS and CDR2 YFSETQ. V lost 4 bases to trimming and J lost 1 base, with 11 bases between them. This CDR3 is built from 14 residues. The CDR3 DNA is TGCGCCAGCAGCCCGCTCGGGACCCAAGAGACCCAGTACTTC. It yields the protein CASSPLGTQETQYF.

The chain joins TRBV7-2 to TRBJ2-7; 11 bases are a match to TRBD2. From germline, CDR1 is SGHTA and CDR2 FQGNSA. CDR3 size: 17 residues. V lost 5 bases, J lost 2 bases, and 11 bases stayed unmatched. The DNA of the CDR3 is TGTGCCAGCAGCCCGTCTTCGACTAGCGGGGTTGCCTACGAGCAGTACTTC. This codes for CASSPSSTSGVAYEQYF.

The sample holds a few counts of this clone. This chain uses TRBV9 with TRBJ2-1, with TRBD1 identical over 9 bases. Trimming at V came to 4 bases and at J to 4 bases, leaving 9 bases not matched to a gene. The CDR3 loop spans 16 amino acids. CDR1 SGDLS and CDR2 YYNGEE come from the germline V gene. Here the CDR3 reads CASSPKQGAGYNEQFF. DNA for the CDR3: TGTGCCAGCAGCCCGAAACAGGGGGCAGGATACAATGAGCAGTTCTTC.

V usage is TRBV7-9 and J usage is TRBJ2-7; D might be TRBD1 (6 bases). Germline V gene sequence: CDR1 SEHNR, CDR2 FQNEAQ (reference sequence). The CDR3 covers 13 residues. V was cut by 10 bases and J by 2 bases, with 15 bases left in between. CDR3 sequence reads: CATSRQEPYEQYF. CDR3 in DNA: TGTGCCACCTCCCGACAGGAACCCTACGAGCAGTACTTC.

This rearrangement joins TRBV7-8 to TRBJ1-1, with D maybe TRBD1 (5 bases). V was clipped by 1 base and J by 0 bases, with 6 bases between them. The CDR3 extends over 14 amino acids. CDR1 and CDR2 (germline): SGHVS, FQNEAQ. Written as DNA, the CDR3 is TGTGCCAGCAGCTTAGAAGGGGTGAACACTGAAGCTTTCTTT. It specifies CASSLEGVNTEAFF.

The V call is TRBV5-1, the J call TRBJ2-4; D possibly matches TRBD1 or TRBD2 (5 bases each). CDR3 size: 14 residues. V lost 0 bases and J 5 bases, leaving 9 bases between the germline ends. The germline V gene encodes CDR1 SGHRS and CDR2 YFSETQ. The CDR3 DNA reads TGCGCCAGCAGCTTGGCCGGGACCGAAAACATTCAGTACTTC. This encodes CASSLAGTENIQYF.

This clone was detected once. A much larger clone lies one base from this, so it may be a read error. V and J are TRBV7-2 and TRBJ2-7; 8 bases line up with TRBD2. The CDR3 is 15 amino acids. V shed 3 bases, J shed 3 bases, and the junction held 7 bases outside the gene matches. Germline V gene lookup returns CDR1 SGHTA and CDR2 FQGNSA. CDR3 coding DNA: TGTGCCAGCAGCTTCGGGGGGGGCGGAGGCTACGAGCAGTACTTC. It yields the protein CASSFGGGGGYEQYF.

The chain recombines TRBV27 with TRBJ2-2, with unresolved D. The CDR3 totals 14 residues. V lost 5 bases to trimming and J lost 2 bases, with 9 bases between them. Germline V gene data show CDR1 as MNHEY and CDR2 as SMNVEV (reference sequence). CDR3 residues: CASSTRINTGELFF. In DNA, the CDR3 is TGTGCCAGCAGTACCCGGATTAACACCGGGGAGCTGTTTTTT.

The CDR3 DNA follows: TGTGCCAGCCAACCTGGGGGTGGGACTGAAGCTTTCTTT. This codes for CASQPGGGTEAFF. V is TRBV6-1 and J is TRBJ1-1, with D possibly being TRBD1 (5 bases). V dropped 8 bases and J dropped 5 bases, with 15 bases sitting between them. This CDR3 contains 13 residues. Germline V gene sequence: CDR1 MNHNS, CDR2 SASEGT.

The chain is built from TRBV5-4 and TRBJ2-1, with 12 bases lining up with TRBD2. Germline V CDR1 and CDR2: SGHNT, YYREEE (reference sequence). V lost 4 bases, J lost 6 bases, and 14 bases stayed unmatched. This CDR3 spans 18 amino acids. Here the CDR3 reads CASSLTLLAGGGFNEQFF. The DNA for the CDR3 is TGTGCCAGCAGCCTTACATTGCTAGCGGGAGGGGGATTCAATGAGCAGTTCTTC.

This rearrangement joins TRBV28 to TRBJ1-6, with TRBD1 matching 7 bases. Trimming cost V 2 bases and J 6 bases; bases outside gene matches: 1. The CDR3 has 14 amino acids. In germline, CDR1 is MDHEN, CDR2 SYDVKM. CDR3 in DNA: TGTGCCAGCAGTTTAGGGACAGCTAATTCACCCCTCCACTTT. It translates to CASSLGTANSPLHF.

The J gene is TRBJ2-1, the V gene TRBV27; 11 bases line up with TRBD2. Germline assignment: CDR1 MNHEY and CDR2 SMNVEV (reference sequence). The CDR3 runs to 15 residues. V shed 5 bases and J 4 bases; nucleotides not matched to a gene: 4. The CDR3 region has the DNA TGTGCCAGCAGTCCTAGCGGGAGGCCATACAATGAGCAGTTCTTC. Its translation: CASSPSGRPYNEQFF.

The CDR3: CASSMRAGANTGELFF. The CDR3 nucleotides read TGTGCCAGTAGTATGAGAGCGGGGGCGAACACCGGGGAGCTGTTTTTT. This chain connects TRBV19 to TRBJ2-2, with TRBD2 matching over 8 bases. This CDR3 is 16 amino acids long. V shed 3 bases and J 0 bases; nucleotides not matched to a gene: 3. Per the germline V gene, CDR1 is LNHDA and CDR2 is SQIVND (reference sequence).

The chain uses TRBV10-3 and TRBJ2-3; D is ambiguous. Germline V gives CDR1 ENHRY, CDR2 SYGVKD. Trimming pared 7 bases from V and 6 bases from J, leaving 14 bases between. The CDR3 contains 13 residues. The DNA for the CDR3 is TGTGCCATCAACACTGGGGTAAGGGATACGCAGTATTTT. This translates into CAINTGVRDTQYF.

V gene TRBV27 combines with J gene TRBJ2-2; 11 bases are shared with TRBD2. Germline assignment: CDR1 MNHEY and CDR2 SMNVEV (reference sequence). With V trimmed by 3 bases and J by 4 bases, 7 bases remained unmatched. The CDR3 totals 17 residues. The CDR3 sequence: CASSFSIAGGSTGELFF. The CDR3 nucleotides read TGTGCCAGCAGTTTCTCGATAGCGGGAGGGTCCACCGGGGAGCTGTTTTTT.

V and J are TRBV7-9 and TRBJ2-3; D may be TRBD1 (5 bases). The germline gives CDR1 SEHNR, CDR2 FQNEAQ (reference sequence). Trimming removed 2 bases from V and 5 bases from J, with 14 bases in between. This CDR3 has 15 amino acids. The CDR3 protein is CASSLTRASGDTQYF. CDR3 nucleotide sequence: TGTGCCAGCAGCTTAACCAGGGCCTCGGGAGATACGCAGTATTTT.

V and J are TRBV11-1 and TRBJ2-3, with D possibly TRBD1 on 6 matching bases. The V gene lost 5 bases and the J gene lost 8 bases, with 14 bases spanning the gap. The CDR3 has 13 residues. CDR1 and CDR2 (germline): SGHAT, FQDESV (reference sequence). The CDR3 region is CASSKDRLATQYF. The CDR3, as DNA: TGTGCCAGCAGCAAAGACAGGTTGGCTACGCAGTATTTT.

V is TRBV5-1 and J is TRBJ2-2; 10 bases agree with TRBD1. The germline V gene encodes CDR1 SGHRS and CDR2 YFSETQ. The CDR3 is 18 amino acids. Unmatched junction bases numbered 16, after V lost 4 bases and J lost 7 bases. Here the CDR3 DNA reads TGCGCCAGCAGCCCCCTGCCGCCTGACAGGGGGCAGATCGGGGAGCTGTTTTTT. This encodes CASSPLPPDRGQIGELFF. Drawing the rest from reference TRBV5-1 and TRBJ2-2, the complete variable domain is KAGVTQTPRYLIKTRGQQVTLSCSPISGHRSVSWYQQTPGQGLQFLFEYFSETQRNKGNFPGRFSGRQFSNSRSEMNVSTLELGDSALYLCASSPLPPDRGQIGELFFGEGSRLTVL.

The chain has TRBV28 and TRBJ1-2; D is perhaps TRBD1 (5 bases). The CDR3 runs to 12 residues. Trimming took off 3 bases at V and 5 bases at J, with 7 bases between the two ends. Germline V gene sequence: CDR1 MDHEN, CDR2 SYDVKM. As DNA, the CDR3 is TGTGCCAGCAGTTTGACAGAGTATGGCTACACCTTC. Its translation: CASSLTEYGYTF.

This chain connects TRBV30 to TRBJ2-1; D is undetermined. The CDR3 consists of 13 residues. Germline values: CDR1 GTSNPN, CDR2 SVGIG (reference sequence). V was trimmed by 2 bases and J by 3 bases, leaving 8 bases between them. CDR3 region: CAWSPSYYNEQFF. CDR3 nucleotide sequence: TGTGCCTGGAGTCCCAGCTACTACAATGAGCAGTTCTTC.